The 14 T cell receptor beta chains below all came from one sample that was sequenced in a study of cytomegalovirus exposure and HLA in healthy donors (dated by TCRdb to about 2017). To prepare the library, the immunoSEQ multiplex PCR assay was applied. Here the immuneACCESS table is served through TCRdb, limited to in-frame sequences with V and J called. Missing clones are a known gap in these copies; in checked studies unresolved V genes cover under half, and the rest lacks a known reason. The sample has about 130,000 clones on record, approximately 90% of them singletons. The ten largest clonotypes hold 6.2% of the sample. The sample comprised PBMCs. The receptors derive from a woman aged 25 to 39 in good health and CMV-seropositive.

This chain joins TRBV6-5 and TRBJ2-2; tentatively, D is TRBD2 (5 bases). Germline CDR1 is MNHEY and CDR2 is SVGAGI. V lost 7 bases and J 6 bases, leaving 18 bases between the germline ends. This CDR3 contains 15 residues. The DNA of the CDR3 is TGTGCCAGCAAATGGGTGGGAGAATACCCCGGGGAGCTGTTTTTT. Encoded protein: CASKWVGEYPGELFF.

The V gene is TRBV5-6, the J gene TRBJ2-3; TRBD2 might be the D (6 bases). The CDR3 loop spans 13 amino acids. V lost 1 base to trimming and J lost 3 bases, with 6 bases between them. Germline values: CDR1 SGHDT, CDR2 YYEEEE. The CDR3 region has the DNA TGTGCCAGCAGCTTGAGCGGGACAGATACGCAGTATTTT. Encoded protein: CASSLSGTDTQYF.

The V and J genes are TRBV29-1 and TRBJ2-3, with unresolved D. CDR1 and CDR2 (germline): SQVTM, ANQGSEA. This CDR3 comprises 13 residues. Trimming cost V 3 bases and J 6 bases, with 13 bases left between them. The CDR3 region is CSVDFGSRDTQYF. The CDR3 DNA is TGCAGCGTTGACTTTGGCTCGCGGGATACGCAGTATTTT.

This chain joins TRBV13 and TRBJ1-3; D may be TRBD1 (6 bases). This CDR3 spans 16 amino acids. Germline V gene lookup returns CDR1 PRHDT and CDR2 FYEKMQ (reference sequence). The germline V and J ends were trimmed by 0 bases and 4 bases, with 13 bases remaining between them. CDR3 nucleotides: TGTGCCAGCAGCTTAGGACCAGGGGAGTGGGGAAACACCATATATTTT. It encodes CASSLGPGEWGNTIYF.

V and J are TRBV5-1 and TRBJ1-2, with 8 positions matching TRBD1. The CDR3 sequence is 15 residues long. Germline-derived CDR1 and CDR2 are SGHRS and YFSETQ. Trimming took 5 bases from V and 0 from J; bases not matched to a gene: 6. The CDR3 loop reads CASRRGQVANYGYTF. In DNA, the CDR3 is TGCGCCAGCAGAAGGGGACAGGTAGCTAACTATGGCTACACCTTC.

The CDR3 bases are TGTGCCACCAGCGGGGCTAGCGGGAGCACAGATACGCAGTATTTT. Protein sequence: CATSGASGSTDTQYF. The chain is built from TRBV15 and TRBJ2-3; TRBD2 aligns across 8 bases. V trimming: 5 bases; J trimming: 0 bases; junction bases outside the gene matches: 4. CDR1 LNHNV and CDR2 YYDKDF come from the germline V gene (reference sequence). The CDR3 contains 15 residues.

This chain uses TRBV28 with TRBJ2-7, with D possibly TRBD1 on 6 matching bases. Germline CDR1 and CDR2: MDHEN and SYDVKM. Trimming stripped 6 bases from V and 1 base from J, with 13 bases between. The CDR3 length is 14 residues. DNA for the CDR3: TGTGCCAGCAGGTCGCGAGGGGGATCCTACGAGCAGTACTTC. Residues: CASRSRGGSYEQYF.

V gene TRBV11-2 combines with J gene TRBJ2-5, with 9 bases aligning to TRBD1. This CDR3 contains 14 residues. Per germline, CDR1 SGHAT and CDR2 FQNNGV. V shed 7 bases and J 2 bases; nucleotides not matched to a gene: 5. The CDR3 DNA is TGTGCCAGCACCCAGGACAGGGGACAAGAGACCCAGTACTTC. This sequence encodes CASTQDRGQETQYF.

The genes are TRBV6-5 and TRBJ2-7, with 7 bases that match TRBD2. V dropped 4 bases and J dropped 0; count of bases not matched to a gene: 9. The V gene's germline CDR1 is MNHEY and CDR2 SVGAGI. CDR3 size: 16 residues. CDR3 nucleotide sequence: TGTGCCAGCAGTTCCCCAGGTAGCGGGTCCTCCTACGAGCAGTACTTC. It yields the protein CASSSPGSGSSYEQYF.

The chain has TRBV5-5 and TRBJ2-7; D possibly corresponds to TRBD1 (6 bases). This CDR3 region has 16 residues. Germline CDR1 reads SGHKS; CDR2 reads YYEKEE (reference sequence). V lost 2 bases and J 0 bases, leaving 15 bases between the germline ends. CDR3 nucleotide sequence: TGTGCCAGCAGCTTACCACCGGGACAAAACTCCTACGAGCAGTACTTC. Amino acids: CASSLPPGQNSYEQYF.

The rearrangement links TRBV7-2 to TRBJ2-1; 9 positions agree with TRBD2. This CDR3 comprises 15 residues. Trimming removed 2 bases from V and 5 bases from J; junction bases left unmatched: 4. Germline values: CDR1 SGHTA, CDR2 FQGNSA. CDR3 sequence reads: CASSLWASGDNEQFF. The CDR3 bases are TGTGCCAGCAGCTTATGGGCTAGCGGGGACAATGAGCAGTTCTTC.

V is TRBV11-2 and J is TRBJ2-1, with D perhaps TRBD1 (6 bases). CDR3 size: 13 residues. Trimming left V 3 bases short and J 7 bases short, with 10 bases between. Germline CDR1 and CDR2: SGHAT and FQNNGV. CDR3 in amino acids: CASSFSRGNEQFF. For the CDR3, the DNA is TGTGCCAGCAGCTTCTCGAGGGGGAATGAGCAGTTCTTC.

This clone was counted a few times. This sequence joins TRBV9 and TRBJ2-5; TRBD2 matches at 14 bases. J lost 4 bases, V lost 2 bases, and 1 base had no gene match. Germline V gene sequence: CDR1 SGDLS, CDR2 YYNGEE. The CDR3 is 15 residues long. CDR3 sequence reads: CASSVTSGRGETQYF. The CDR3 coding sequence is TGTGCCAGCAGCGTGACTAGCGGGAGGGGAGAGACCCAGTACTTC.

V is TRBV21-1 and J is TRBJ2-1; the table's D call TRBD2 went unverified against the DNA. TRBV21-1 is shown as a pseudogene. This CDR3 comprises 14 residues. The CDR3 is CASSKAKSKNEQFF. The CDR3 region has the DNA TGTGCCAGCAGCAAAGCAAAGTCTAAGAATGAGCAGTTCTTC.